The TCR beta chain described here comes from a study of cytomegalovirus exposure and HLA in healthy donors. General observations from the study: 87-base-pair reads could not separate some V segments, including TRBV6-2 and TRBV6-3. Links to common viral pathogens appeared, in a later analysis, for several of the most significant clusters.

PCR was performed using 60 Vbeta and 13 Jbeta primers. Authors' methods: Unique TCR beta chains totaled about 78 million in a later count, with roughly 10 million of them shared. Here immunoSEQ multiplex PCR was the method, and the copy in TCRdb shows in-frame clones only, minus some. V and J calls and clone size are copied from that table; D and trimming were computed from the DNA. The sample shows fewer than 120,000 clones, roughly 80% of them seen only once. Healthy donors of bone marrow made up the group. This clone has more than one count but fewer than ten. Its antigen is unidentified. Between the trimmed V and J ends, which lost 5 bases and 2 bases, there was a span of 10 bases. Looked up from germline, CDR1 is MNHNY and CDR2 is SVGAGI (reference sequence). This CDR3 is built from 14 residues.

The receptor was derived from a man aged 25-45 years in good health and CMV-seropositive. The source material was PBMCs. The chain uses TRBV6-6 and TRBJ1-5; D possibly corresponds to TRBD1 (6 bases). CDR3 residues: CASSPRTGNQPQHF. CDR3 coding DNA: TGTGCCAGCAGTCCCCGGACAGGCAATCAGCCCCAGCATTTT.